This TCR beta chain derives from a study of monozygotic twins with inflammatory bowel disease. UMIs that had a 6-nucleotide sample barcode were put in using template switching. After re-calling the 5' RACE reads, TCRdb lists one entry per CDR3 protein, DNA absent. This table lists a few hundred thousand distinct CDR3 sequences. Germline loops: CDR1 MNHNY, CDR2 SVGAGI (reference sequence). This CDR3 comprises 14 residues. The specimen was blood. The TCR sequence derives from a human donor with ulcerative colitis or Crohn's disease, or a healthy co-twin of an affected twin (not recorded which). The chain carries TRBV6-6 and TRBJ2-1; TCRdb lists TRBD2, though no DNA is available to test this call. CDR3 loop: CASSYLRVLHEQFF.